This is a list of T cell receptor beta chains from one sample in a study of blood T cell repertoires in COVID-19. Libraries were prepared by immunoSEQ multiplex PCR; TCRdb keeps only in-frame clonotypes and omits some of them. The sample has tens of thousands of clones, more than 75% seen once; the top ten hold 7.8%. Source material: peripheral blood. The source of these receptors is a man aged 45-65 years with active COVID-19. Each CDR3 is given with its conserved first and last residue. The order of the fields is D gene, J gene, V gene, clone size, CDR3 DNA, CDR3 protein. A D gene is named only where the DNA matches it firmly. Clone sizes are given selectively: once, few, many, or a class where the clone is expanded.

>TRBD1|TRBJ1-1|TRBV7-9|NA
TGTGCCAGCAGCCTAGGGGGCGCGAACACTGAAGCTTTCTTT
CASSLGGANTEAFF
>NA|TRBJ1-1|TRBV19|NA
TGTGCCAGTAGTCCCCGGGACTCCCGAGCTTTCTTT
CASSPRDSRAFF
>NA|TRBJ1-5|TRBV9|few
TGTGCCAGCAGCGATCAGTGTTATAGCAATCAGCCCCAGCATTTT
CASSDQCYSNQPQHF
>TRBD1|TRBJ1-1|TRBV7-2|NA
TGTGCCAGCAGCCAAGGGACAGTAACTGAAGCTTTCTTT
CASSQGTVTEAFF
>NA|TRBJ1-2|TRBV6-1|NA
TGTGCCAGCAGTGAAGCTTGGGCCTATGGCTACACCTTC
CASSEAWAYGYTF
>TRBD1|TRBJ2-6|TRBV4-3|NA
TGCGCCAGCAGCCCACACCGACCGACAGGGGTCTCCGGGGCCAACGTCCTGACTTTC
CASSPHRPTGVSGANVLTF
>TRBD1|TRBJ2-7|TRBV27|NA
TGTGCCAGCAGTATCCCCCTGACAGGGGGAAAAGGCTACGAGCAGTACTTC
CASSIPLTGGKGYEQYF
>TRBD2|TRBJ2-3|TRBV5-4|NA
TGTGCCTTCTCGCGGGAGGGCAGCACAGATACGCAGTATTTT
CAFSREGSTDTQYF
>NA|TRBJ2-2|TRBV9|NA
TGTGCCAGCAGCGGCGGGGGCCTGAACACCGGGGAGCTGTTTTTT
CASSGGGLNTGELFF
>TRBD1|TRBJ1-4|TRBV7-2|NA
TGTGCCAGCAGCGGAAGACAGGGAGCGGAGGAAAAACTGTTTTTT
CASSGRQGAEEKLFF
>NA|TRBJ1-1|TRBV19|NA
TGTGCCAGTAGATCCACAGGGAACACTGAAGCTTTCTTT
CASRSTGNTEAFF
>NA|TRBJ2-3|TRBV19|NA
TGTGCCAGTAGGAGGGGGACAAGCCTTTCGACAGATACGCAGTATTTT
CASRRGTSLSTDTQYF
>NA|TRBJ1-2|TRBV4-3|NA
TGCGCCAGCAGCAAAGAAGACAGGGGCTACACCTTC
CASSKEDRGYTF
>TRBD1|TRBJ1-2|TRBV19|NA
TGTGCCAGTCTTCCGGGACAGGGGCTTGGATTTGGCTACACCTTC
CASLPGQGLGFGYTF
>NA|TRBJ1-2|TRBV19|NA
TGTGCCAGTAGTATCCAAACCGGGACACCTTTTAACTATGGCTACACCTTC
CASSIQTGTPFNYGYTF
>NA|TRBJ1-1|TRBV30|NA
TGTGCCTGGAGTACTGGGGCGAACACTGAAGCTTTCTTT
CAWSTGANTEAFF
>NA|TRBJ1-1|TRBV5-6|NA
TGTGCCAGCAGCTTATCGGAGGGCACTGAAGCTTTCTTT
CASSLSEGTEAFF
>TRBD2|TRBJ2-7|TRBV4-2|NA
TGTGCCAGCAGCCTTCAGCCGGGACTAGCCTACGAGCAGTACTTC
CASSLQPGLAYEQYF
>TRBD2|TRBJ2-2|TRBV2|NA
TGTGCCAGCAGTGTAACGGGGGGTGCGAACACCGGGGAGCTGTTTTTT
CASSVTGGANTGELFF
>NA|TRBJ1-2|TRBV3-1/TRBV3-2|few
TGTGCCAGCAGCCAAAGTGAGTTGGTCGGCTATGGCTACACCTTC
CASSQSELVGYGYTF
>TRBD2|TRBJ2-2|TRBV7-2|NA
TGTGCCAGCAATCGTAGGACTAGCGGGAGGTTCGGCACCGGGGAGCTGTTTTTT
CASNRRTSGRFGTGELFF
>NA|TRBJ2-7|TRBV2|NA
TGTGCCAGCAGTGCCCGGGAAAATACTCGGGAGCAGTACTTC
CASSARENTREQYF
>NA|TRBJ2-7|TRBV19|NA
TGTGCCAGTAGTGTACAGGGAGTCCAAGAGCAGTACTTC
CASSVQGVQEQYF
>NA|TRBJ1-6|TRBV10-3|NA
TGTGCCATCAGTCGTGAGGCTACGAATTCACCCCTCCACTTT
CAISREATNSPLHF
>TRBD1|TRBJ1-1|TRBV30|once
TGTGCCTGGAGGGACAGGGGGCGGAACACTGAAGCTTTCTTT
CAWRDRGRNTEAFF
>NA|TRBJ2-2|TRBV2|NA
TGTGCCAGCAGTCCCGCGCCAGGGGGAGGAACCGGGGAGCTGTTTTTT
CASSPAPGGGTGELFF
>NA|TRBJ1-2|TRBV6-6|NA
TGTGCCAGCAGCCTAGGAGGTTACTATGGCTACACCTTC
CASSLGGYYGYTF
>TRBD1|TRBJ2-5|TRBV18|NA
TGTGCCAGCTCACCAAAAAGAACACAGGGGGCATTAGAGACCCAGTACTTC
CASSPKRTQGALETQYF
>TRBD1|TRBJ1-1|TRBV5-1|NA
TGCGCCAGCAGCCAAGGGACAGGGGGGATTGAAGCTTTCTTT
CASSQGTGGIEAFF
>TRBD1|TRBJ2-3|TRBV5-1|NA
TGCGCCAGCAGCTTGGGACAGGGGATCACAGATACGCAGTATTTT
CASSLGQGITDTQYF
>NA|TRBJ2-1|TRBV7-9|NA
TGTGCCAGCAGCCTCCGGAGCTCCTACAATGAGCAGTTCTTC
CASSLRSSYNEQFF
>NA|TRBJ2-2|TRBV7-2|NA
TGTGCCAGCAGCTCCGACAGGCTTAACACCGGGGAGCTGTTTTTT
CASSSDRLNTGELFF
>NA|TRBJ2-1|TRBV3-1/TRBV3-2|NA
TGTGCCAGCAGCCAGGCGGGCGGTTACAATGAGCAGTTCTTC
CASSQAGGYNEQFF
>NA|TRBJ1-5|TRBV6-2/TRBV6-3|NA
TGTGCCAGCAGTCCATTGGCGCGGAGAAGCAATCAGCCCCAGCATTTT
CASSPLARRSNQPQHF
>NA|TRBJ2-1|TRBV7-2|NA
TGTGCCAGCAGCTTAGAATGGCCTAAAGGGGGGGATGAGCAGTTCTTC
CASSLEWPKGGDEQFF
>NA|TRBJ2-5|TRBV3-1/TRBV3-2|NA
TGTGCCAGCAGCCAAGGGGCCACCAGCCAGACCCAGTACTTC
CASSQGATSQTQYF
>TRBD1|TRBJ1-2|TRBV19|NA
TGTGCCAGTAAGACCTCACAGGGGAACTATGGCTACACCTTC
CASKTSQGNYGYTF
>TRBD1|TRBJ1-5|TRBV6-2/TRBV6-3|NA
TGTGCCACCAACCCGGGACAGCGTCATCAGCCCCAGCATTTT
CATNPGQRHQPQHF
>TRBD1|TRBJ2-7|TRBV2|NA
TGTGCCAGCAGGGACCGGACAGGGTGGGGGGAGCAGTACTTC
CASRDRTGWGEQYF
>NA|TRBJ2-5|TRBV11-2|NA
TGTGCCAGCAGCTTGGAGGGTACAGAGACCCAGTACTTC
CASSLEGTETQYF
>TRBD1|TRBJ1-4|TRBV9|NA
TGTGCCAGCAGCCCCCTACAGGGGTCTAATGAAAAACTGTTTTTT
CASSPLQGSNEKLFF
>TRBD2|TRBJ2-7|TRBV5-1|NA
TGCGCCAGCAGCGCTTATACTAGCGGGGGATACGAGCAGTACTTC
CASSAYTSGGYEQYF
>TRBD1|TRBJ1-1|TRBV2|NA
TGTGCCAGCAACACAGGGGGATTAAACACTGAAGCTTTCTTT
CASNTGGLNTEAFF
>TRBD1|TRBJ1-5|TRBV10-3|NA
TGTGCCATCAGTGAGTCTACAGGGGTAAATCAGCCCCAGCATTTT
CAISESTGVNQPQHF
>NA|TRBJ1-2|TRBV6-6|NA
TGTGCCAGCAGCTCCTCCGGACAGTCCCTTAATGGCTACACCTTC
CASSSSGQSLNGYTF